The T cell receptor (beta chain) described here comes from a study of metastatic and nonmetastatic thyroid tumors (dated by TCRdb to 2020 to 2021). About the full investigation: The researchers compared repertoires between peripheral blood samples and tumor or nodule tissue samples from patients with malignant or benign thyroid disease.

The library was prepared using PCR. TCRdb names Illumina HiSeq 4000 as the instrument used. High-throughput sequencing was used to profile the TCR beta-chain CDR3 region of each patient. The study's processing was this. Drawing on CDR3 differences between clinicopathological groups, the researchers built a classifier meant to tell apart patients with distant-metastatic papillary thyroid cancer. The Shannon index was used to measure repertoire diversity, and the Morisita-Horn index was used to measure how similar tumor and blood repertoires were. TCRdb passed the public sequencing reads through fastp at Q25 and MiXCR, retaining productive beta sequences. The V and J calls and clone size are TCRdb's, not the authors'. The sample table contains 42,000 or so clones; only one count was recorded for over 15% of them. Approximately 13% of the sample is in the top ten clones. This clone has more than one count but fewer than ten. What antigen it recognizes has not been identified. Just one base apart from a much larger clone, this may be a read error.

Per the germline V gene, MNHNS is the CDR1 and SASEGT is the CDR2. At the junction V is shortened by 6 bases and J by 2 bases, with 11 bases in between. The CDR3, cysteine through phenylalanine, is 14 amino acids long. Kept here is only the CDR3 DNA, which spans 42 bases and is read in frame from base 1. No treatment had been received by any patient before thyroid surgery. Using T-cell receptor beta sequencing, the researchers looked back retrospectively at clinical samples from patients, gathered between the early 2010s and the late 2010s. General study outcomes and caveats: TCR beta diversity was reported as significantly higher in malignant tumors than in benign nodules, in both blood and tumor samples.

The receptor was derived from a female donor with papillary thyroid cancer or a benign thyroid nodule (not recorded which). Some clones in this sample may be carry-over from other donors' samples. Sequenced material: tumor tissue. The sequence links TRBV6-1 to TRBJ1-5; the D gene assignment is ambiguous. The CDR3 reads CASRSLFGNQPQHF. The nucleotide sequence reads TGTGCCAGCAGGTCCCTTTTCGGCAATCAGCCCCAGCATTTT.